This T cell receptor (beta chain) was sequenced for a study of post-analysis software for immune sequencing data (dated by TCRdb to between 2014 and 2016). General notes on the study: Recorded disease courses included relapsing-remitting, secondary progressive and progressive-relapsing multiple sclerosis, with some patients lacking subtype annotation. The patient repertoires were compared against around eleven previously published healthy control repertoires obtained from donors aged roughly 6 to 28 years. A subset of samples was prepared in parallel using single-end sample barcoding, then pooled and co-amplified after Illumina adapter ligation.

What the research found in general, with its limitations: The control group was slightly older than the multiple sclerosis patient group. Roughly 5 TRBV segments, including TRBV5-6, TRBV5-1 and TRBV20-1, were significantly more frequent in patients than controls. Direct clustering with F measure revealed strong co-clustering of samples prepared in the same batch, which led to a batch-effect correction. Significantly lower normalized Chao1 diversity was found in multiple sclerosis patients than in controls, suggesting substantial peripheral T-cell clonal expansion.

V and J are truncated by 0 bases and 0 bases respectively, leaving an intervening sequence of 15 bases. The CDR3 holds 17 amino acids from the cysteine to the phenylalanine. The CDR3 DNA has 51 bases and is translated from base 1. CDR1 and CDR2 are read off the germline V gene (reference sequence) as DFQATT and SNEGSKA. There are a few counts of this clonotype. Its antigen is not yet known. No clone much larger than this one lies a single base away; base qualities are absent. Library construction relied on PCR. The sample was run on an Illumina HiSeq 2500. To reduce PCR and sequencing biases, unique molecular identifiers were built into the TCR beta cDNA libraries. Every 1 to 10 million input T cells yielded 500,000 or so cDNA molecules, meaning each molecule approximated one T cell. The patient libraries were prepared and sequenced using the same protocol as the earlier healthy control dataset. Samples belonging to the same batch were prepared together, multiplexed and sequenced on a shared HiSeq lane. The study's processing was this. Raw barcoded reads were processed with MIGEC, and single-read molecular identifier groups were discarded before consensus assembly and CDR3 extraction. Clonotype tables were post-analysed with VDJtools, and diversity was normalized by down-sampling all datasets to the smallest sample size. To correct batch-related cross-sample contamination, repertoire overlap clustering matched CDR3 amino acid sequences but not nucleotide sequences. Starting from the raw public reads, TCRdb applied fastp trimming at Q25, assembled clones with MiXCR and retained in-frame beta chains. When rows share a CDR3 protein, they turn into one entry using the most common DNA and genes. TCRdb, not the original authors, processed these V and J calls. Across this sample there are 250,000 to 300,000 distinct CDR3 sequences, with 36% seen only once. The ten largest clones capture 4% to 6% of the sample.

To demonstrate the VDJtools post-analysis software, the study profiled TCR beta repertoires from the peripheral blood of approximately twelve young patients with multiple sclerosis. The patients with multiple sclerosis were children and adolescents between about 6 and 16 years of age. The receptor was derived from a girl under 18 with multiple sclerosis. Rearrangement joined TRBV20-1 to TRBJ2-1; a weak D assignment points to TRBD1 (6 bases agree). The sequenced sample consisted of blood. The CDR3 amino acid sequence is: CSARDGGGSSSYNEQFF. Here is the DNA: TGCAGTGCTAGAGATGGGGGCGGGTCTAGCTCCTACAATGAGCAGTTCTTC.